Sequencing of this T cell receptor beta chain was carried out in a study of human T cells and chemical hapten exposure. During construction of the library, unique molecular identifiers were attached to individual cDNA molecules for quantitative, reproducible TCR counting. Per the authors' pipeline: Between about 23,224 and 700,000 TCRs appeared in each sample, and the median stood at approximately 100,000. One entry per CDR3 protein results from TCRdb running MiXCR on the 5' RACE reads. The V and J calls here are based on TCRdb, not the publication. The table has about 140,000 distinct CDR3 sequences, over 3.5% seen once; the top ten hold approximately 1.3%. The V gene lost 3 bases and the J gene lost 6 bases, with 6 bases spanning the gap. Germline assignment: CDR1 SGHTA and CDR2 FQGNSA. CDR3 length: 12 amino acids. The table lists this clonotype with many counts. Total RNA was isolated from unfractionated whole blood.

This clonotype was obtained from a female donor in good health. The rearrangement joins TRBV7-2 to TRBJ2-1, with D unresolved. The CDR3 spells CASSFRGNEQFF. Here the CDR3 DNA reads TGTGCCAGCAGCTTTCGAGGCAATGAGCAGTTCTTC.